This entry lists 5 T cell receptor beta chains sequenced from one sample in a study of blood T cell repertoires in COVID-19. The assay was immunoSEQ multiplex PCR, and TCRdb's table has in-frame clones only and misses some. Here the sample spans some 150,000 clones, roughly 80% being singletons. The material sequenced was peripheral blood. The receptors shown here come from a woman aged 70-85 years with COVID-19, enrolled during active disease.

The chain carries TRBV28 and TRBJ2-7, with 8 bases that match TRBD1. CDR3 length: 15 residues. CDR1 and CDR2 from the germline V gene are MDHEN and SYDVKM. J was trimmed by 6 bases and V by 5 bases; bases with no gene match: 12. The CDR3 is CASSRPGQVSREQYF. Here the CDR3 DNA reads TGTGCCAGCAGTCGTCCGGGACAGGTATCCCGCGAGCAGTACTTC.

CDR3 residues: CASSFRDTQNTEAFF. CDR3 DNA sequence: TGTGCCAGCTCATTCCGGGACACCCAGAACACTGAAGCTTTCTTT. The J gene is TRBJ1-1, the V gene TRBV18, with TRBD1 as a possible D gene (6 bases). CDR1 and CDR2 (germline): KGHSH, LQKENI. V gave up 5 bases and J gave up 1 base, with 14 bases separating them. The CDR3 consists of 15 residues. Filled out from reference TRBV18 and TRBJ1-1, the complete variable domain reads NAGVMQNPRHLVRRRGQEARLRCSPMKGHSHVYWYRQLPEEGLKFMVYLQKENIIDESGMPKERFSAEFPKEGPSILRIQQVVRGDSAAYFCASSFRDTQNTEAFFGQGTRLTVV.

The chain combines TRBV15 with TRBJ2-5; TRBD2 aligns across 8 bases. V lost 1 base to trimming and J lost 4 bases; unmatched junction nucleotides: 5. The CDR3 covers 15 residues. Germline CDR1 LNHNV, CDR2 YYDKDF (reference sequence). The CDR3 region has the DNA TGTGCCACCAGCAGAGGAGGGGCGGGGGGAGAGACCCAGTACTTC. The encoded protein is CATSRGGAGGETQYF.

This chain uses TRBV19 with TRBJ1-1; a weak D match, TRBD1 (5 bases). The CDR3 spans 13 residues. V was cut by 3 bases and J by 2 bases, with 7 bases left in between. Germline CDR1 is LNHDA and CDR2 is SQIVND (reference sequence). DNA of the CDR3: TGTGCCAGTAGTATGCAGGGTAACACTGAAGCTTTCTTT. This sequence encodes CASSMQGNTEAFF. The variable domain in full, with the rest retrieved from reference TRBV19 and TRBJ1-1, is DGGITQSPKYLFRKEGQNVTLSCEQNLNHDAMYWYRQDPGQGLRLIYYSQIVNDFQKGDIAEGYSVSREKKESFPLTVTSAQKNPTAFYLCASSMQGNTEAFFGQGTRLTVV.

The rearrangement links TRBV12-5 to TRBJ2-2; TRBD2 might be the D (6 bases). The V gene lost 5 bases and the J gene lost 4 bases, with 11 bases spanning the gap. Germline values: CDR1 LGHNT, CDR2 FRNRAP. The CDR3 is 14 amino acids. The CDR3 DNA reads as TGTGCTAGTGGTGCCGCTAGCGTCACCGGGGAGCTGTTTTTT. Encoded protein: CASGAASVTGELFF.